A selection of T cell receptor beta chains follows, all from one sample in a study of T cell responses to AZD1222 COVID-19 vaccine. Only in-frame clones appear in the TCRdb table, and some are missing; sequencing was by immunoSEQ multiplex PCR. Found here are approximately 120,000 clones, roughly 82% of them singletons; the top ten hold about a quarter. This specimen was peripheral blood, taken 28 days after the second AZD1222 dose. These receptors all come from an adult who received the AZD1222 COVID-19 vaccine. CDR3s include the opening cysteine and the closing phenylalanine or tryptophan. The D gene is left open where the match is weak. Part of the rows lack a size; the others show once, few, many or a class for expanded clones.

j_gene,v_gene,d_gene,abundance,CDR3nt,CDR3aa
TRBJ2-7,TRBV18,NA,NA,TGTGCCAGCTCCCAACGACTAGTGGGGGGTCTAGCTGATGAGCAGTACTTC,CASSQRLVGGLADEQYF
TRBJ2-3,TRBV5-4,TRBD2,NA,TGTGCCAGCAGCCCTCGGGGGGAGCGGGCCGGCACAGATACGCAGTATTTT,CASSPRGERAGTDTQYF
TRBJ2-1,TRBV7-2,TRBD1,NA,TGTGCCAGCAGCATGGACAGGGGAAGATACAATGAGCAGTTCTTC,CASSMDRGRYNEQFF
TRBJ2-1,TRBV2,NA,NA,TGTGCCAGCAGGGCCCTGGGGGCATCCTACAATGAGCAGTTCTTC,CASRALGASYNEQFF
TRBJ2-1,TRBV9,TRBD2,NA,TGTGCCAGCGGGGGCCCCGGGACTAGCTACAATGAGCAGTTCTTC,CASGGPGTSYNEQFF
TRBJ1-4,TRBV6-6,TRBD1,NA,TGTGCCAGCAGGACAGGGGGTGCTAATGAAAAACTGTTTTTT,CASRTGGANEKLFF
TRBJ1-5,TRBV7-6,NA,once,TGTGCCAGCAGCCCACGCAATCAGCCCCAGCATTTT,CASSPRNQPQHF
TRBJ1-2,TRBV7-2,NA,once,TGTGCCAGCAGCTTACCAGGGAACTATGGCTACACCTTC,CASSLPGNYGYTF
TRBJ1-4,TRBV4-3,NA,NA,TGCGCCAGCAGCCAAGATGTAGGGAGGACTAATGAAAAACTGTTTTTT,CASSQDVGRTNEKLFF
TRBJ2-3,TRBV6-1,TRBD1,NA,TGTGCCAGCAGTGGGGACAGGGGGCGCTTCACAGATACGCAGTATTTT,CASSGDRGRFTDTQYF
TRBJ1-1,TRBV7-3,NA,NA,TGTGCCAGCACCTCGGGCCCCGGTACTTTCACTGAAGCTTTCTTT,CASTSGPGTFTEAFF
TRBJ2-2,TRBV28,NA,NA,TGTGCCAGCAGTAGAGGACAGCTGACCAACACCGGGGAGCTGTTTTTT,CASSRGQLTNTGELFF
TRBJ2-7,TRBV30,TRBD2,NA,TGTGCCTGGAGTCCTAGCGGCTCCTACGAGCAGTACTTC,CAWSPSGSYEQYF